Listed here are 32 T cell receptor beta chains from one sample, sequenced in a study of blood T cell repertoires in COVID-19. Clones were read by immunoSEQ multiplex PCR, and TCRdb kept only the in-frame ones, dropping some. Altogether 150,000 to 180,000 clones are present, around three quarters being singletons, with the ten largest covering roughly 1.5%. Sequencing used peripheral blood. The receptors derive from a man aged 80 or over with acute or convalescent COVID-19.

The rearrangement uses TRBV7-7 and TRBJ2-3, with TRBD1 matching over 10 bases. Germline assignment: CDR1 SSHAT and CDR2 FNYEAQ (reference sequence). This CDR3 spans 18 amino acids. V lost 2 bases to trimming and J lost 4 bases; unmatched junction nucleotides: 12. CDR3 coding DNA: TGTGCCAGCAGCTTACCCTACACGACAGGGGGCTCGGCAGATACGCAGTATTTT. It encodes CASSLPYTTGGSADTQYF.

The chain uses TRBV15 and TRBJ2-5; D might be TRBD2 (6 bases). Germline CDR1 reads LNHNV; CDR2 reads YYDKDF (reference sequence). CDR3 size: 13 residues. Trimming removed 5 bases from V and 2 bases from J, with 9 bases in between. Here the CDR3 DNA reads TGTGCCACCAGCCCTAGCGCACAAGAGACCCAGTACTTC. It codes for CATSPSAQETQYF.

V usage is TRBV18 and J usage is TRBJ2-5; TRBD2 matches at 9 bases. Trimming cost V 3 bases and J 5 bases; bases outside gene matches: 7. The CDR3 sequence is 15 residues long. In germline, CDR1 is KGHSH, CDR2 LQKENI. The CDR3 coding sequence is TGTGCCAGCTCACCGAGACTAGCGGTATTGGAGACCCAGTACTTC. This codes for CASSPRLAVLETQYF.

This clone has just a few counts. The rearrangement links TRBV7-9 to TRBJ1-5; D might be TRBD1 (6 bases). The CDR3 is 16 residues long. Germline V gene sequence: CDR1 SEHNR, CDR2 FQNEAQ (reference sequence). V dropped 5 bases and J dropped 2 bases, with 16 bases sitting between them. The CDR3, as DNA: TGTGCCAGCAGCCCTATACAGGGTAGTGGCAATCAGCCCCAGCATTTT. Encoded protein: CASSPIQGSGNQPQHF. Filled out from reference TRBV7-9 and TRBJ1-5, the complete variable domain reads DTGVSQNPRHKITKRGQNVTFRCDPISEHNRLYWYRQTLGQGPEFLTYFQNEAQLEKSRLLSDRFSAERPKGSFSTLEIQRTEQGDSAMYLCASSPIQGSGNQPQHFGDGTRLSIL.

The chain recombines TRBV25-1 with TRBJ2-5; tentatively, D is TRBD2 (6 bases). The V end lost 5 bases, the J end lost 5 bases, and 12 bases lay between the germline ends. The germline V gene has CDR1 MGHDK and CDR2 SYGVNS. The CDR3 consists of 13 residues. CDR3 residues: CASSLGGRETQYF. The CDR3 nucleotides are TGTGCCAGCAGTTTGGGGGGTAGGGAGACCCAGTACTTC.

This clone was counted ten times or more. The chain couples TRBV6-4 to TRBJ2-1, with 7 bases aligning to TRBD1. The trim removed 6 bases at V and 5 bases at J, leaving 7 bases unmatched. The V gene's germline CDR1 is MRHNA and CDR2 SNTAGT. CDR3 size: 14 residues. CDR3: CASRPDRVHNEQFF. CDR3 coding DNA: TGTGCCAGCAGGCCCGACAGGGTCCACAATGAGCAGTTCTTC.

This chain uses TRBV15 with TRBJ1-2; 7 bases line up with TRBD1. CDR1 and CDR2 from the germline V gene are LNHNV and YYDKDF (reference sequence). CDR3 size: 16 residues. J was trimmed by 2 bases and V by 0 bases; bases with no gene match: 6. Here the CDR3 reads CATSRDQGTVNYGYTF. Written as DNA, the CDR3 is TGTGCCACCAGCAGAGATCAAGGGACAGTGAACTATGGCTACACCTTC.

The table lists this clone with a count of one. V is TRBV18 and J is TRBJ2-5; 8 bases line up with TRBD1. The V and J ends lost 2 bases and 4 bases, in that order; junction bases with no gene match: 6. Germline-derived CDR1 and CDR2 are KGHSH and LQKENI. The CDR3 has 15 amino acids. The chain's CDR3 is CASSPVRTGGETQYF. CDR3 in DNA: TGTGCCAGCTCACCAGTTAGAACAGGGGGAGAGACCCAGTACTTC.

This clone appeared a few times. The V call is TRBV2, the J call TRBJ1-1, with TRBD1 as a possible D gene (5 bases). Germline values: CDR1 SNHLY, CDR2 FYNNEI. The CDR3 runs 16 residues. The germline V and J ends were trimmed by 4 bases and 2 bases, with 17 bases remaining between them. In DNA, the CDR3 is TGTGCCAGCAGTGCGGGGGGTTATAGGGCCAACACTGAAGCTTTCTTT. Translation gives CASSAGGYRANTEAFF.

This rearrangement joins TRBV19 to TRBJ1-6; 8 nucleotides align to TRBD1. V trimming: 5 bases; J trimming: 13 bases; junction bases outside the gene matches: 4. CDR1 LNHDA and CDR2 SQIVND come from the germline V gene (reference sequence). The CDR3 is made up of 12 amino acids. The CDR3 protein is CASSPRQGPLHF. The CDR3 nucleotides are TGTGCCAGTAGTCCGAGACAGGGGCCCCTCCACTTT.

The V and J genes are TRBV5-4 and TRBJ2-2; 8 bases align to TRBD2. After removal of 4 bases from V and 4 bases from J, the junction contained 9 bases not matched to a gene. CDR1 is SGHNT, CDR2 YYREEE, per germline (reference sequence). The CDR3 runs 16 residues. CDR3 sequence (DNA): TGTGCCAGCAGCCTCTCTCAGCGGGGGAGCACCGGGGAGCTGTTTTTT. Translated: CASSLSQRGSTGELFF.

This clone rates as medium-sized. This sequence joins TRBV4-1 and TRBJ1-1, with D maybe TRBD1 (6 bases). This CDR3 comprises 18 residues. Germline values: CDR1 MGHRA, CDR2 YSYEKL. With 3 bases removed from V and 3 bases from J, the gap between germline ends came to 23 bases. The CDR3 bases are TGCGCCAGCAGCCAGGGGACCTCGGGACAACTAGGGGACACTGAAGCTTTCTTT. It codes for CASSQGTSGQLGDTEAFF.

The V and J genes are TRBV5-1 and TRBJ2-3; 7 nucleotides match TRBD2. V gave up 0 bases and J gave up 0 bases; unmatched junction bases: 10. Germline V lookup: CDR1 SGHRS, CDR2 YFSETQ. This CDR3 region has 18 residues. CDR3: CASSLVRGGSASTDTQYF. The CDR3, as DNA: TGCGCCAGCAGCTTGGTTCGCGGGGGATCCGCTAGCACAGATACGCAGTATTTT.

This clone showed up just once. The chain has TRBV7-2 and TRBJ2-3; perhaps TRBD1 as D (6 bases). Germline CDR1 reads SGHTA; CDR2 reads FQGNSA. This CDR3 is 15 amino acids long. V was cut by 3 bases and J by 4 bases, with 14 bases left in between. The CDR3 here is CASSFRGPTPDTQYF. CDR3 nucleotide sequence: TGTGCCAGCAGCTTCAGGGGCCCAACCCCAGATACGCAGTATTTT.

The genes are TRBV11-2 and TRBJ2-3; TRBD2 agrees at 11 bases. CDR1 SGHAT and CDR2 FQNNGV come from the germline V gene. CDR3 size: 15 residues. V gave up 3 bases and J gave up 5 bases; unmatched junction bases: 4. The CDR3 is CASSFSGGGGDTQYF. The CDR3 DNA sequence: TGTGCCAGCAGCTTTAGCGGGGGGGGAGGAGATACGCAGTATTTT.

This rearrangement joins TRBV27 to TRBJ1-5, with 7 bases that match TRBD1. Germline assignment: CDR1 MNHEY and CDR2 SMNVEV (reference sequence). CDR3 length: 13 residues. The CDR3 is CMTGQNSNQPQHF. The CDR3 region has the DNA TGTATGACAGGGCAAAATAGCAATCAGCCCCAGCATTTT.

This clone was picked up many times. The chain is built from TRBV11-2 and TRBJ1-6; the match to TRBD1 covers 7 bases. From germline, CDR1 is SGHAT and CDR2 FQNNGV. Trimming removed 3 bases from V and 11 bases from J; junction bases left unmatched: 7. The CDR3 is 14 amino acids. The CDR3, as DNA: TGTGCCAGCAGCTTCCTTACAGGGGCGGCACCCCTCCACTTT. It encodes CASSFLTGAAPLHF.

There are many counts of this clone. The chain couples TRBV10-3 to TRBJ2-7; 8 bases agree with TRBD1. The ends lost 6 bases at V and 10 bases at J; junction bases unmatched: 8. The CDR3 runs 12 residues. From germline, CDR1 is ENHRY and CDR2 SYGVKD. The DNA of the CDR3 is TGTGCCATCAGCTTCGACAGGGGAGAACAGTACGTC. As protein: CAISFDRGEQYV.

The chain combines TRBV29-1 with TRBJ1-2, with TRBD1 matching 7 bases. Germline trimming cut 5 bases from V and 4 bases from J; bases unmatched to any gene: 1. Germline V lookup: CDR1 SQVTM, CDR2 ANQGSEA. The CDR3 extends over 11 amino acids. CDR3 protein: CSVTGVYGYTF. The CDR3 DNA reads as TGCAGCGTTACAGGGGTCTATGGCTACACCTTC.

This clone was seen at least ten times. Different DNA sequences within this sample yield the same CDR3. The chain carries TRBV24-1 and TRBJ1-1; TRBD1 is a possible D gene (5 bases). The germline V gene has CDR1 KGHDR and CDR2 SFDVKD. Deletions cut 7 bases from V and 4 bases from J, with 12 bases between. The CDR3 runs to 13 residues. The CDR3 coding sequence is TGTGCCACCAGGGAAAGGGGTGGCACTGAAGCTTTCTTT. It yields the protein CATRERGGTEAFF.

V gene TRBV30 combines with J gene TRBJ2-2; 7 bases line up with TRBD1. This CDR3 has 15 residues. V was pared by 4 bases and J by 0 bases, with 5 bases of the junction left unmatched. From germline, CDR1 is GTSNPN and CDR2 SVGIG (reference sequence). CDR3 bases: TGTGCCTGGACCGTAGGGACAGCGAACACCGGGGAGCTGTTTTTT. This gives the protein CAWTVGTANTGELFF.

The chain carries TRBV21-1 and TRBJ1-5. TRBV21-1 is a pseudogene locus. The CDR3 extends over 16 amino acids. For the CDR3, the DNA is TGTGCCAGCAGCAAAGTAGGAGGGGTTGGTTGTCAGCCCCAGCATTTT. Protein product: CASSKVGGVGCQPQHF.

This chain links TRBV7-9 with TRBJ2-7; 7 nucleotides agree with TRBD2. Germline-derived CDR1 and CDR2 are SEHNR and FQNEAQ (reference sequence). Trimming removed 3 bases from V and 7 bases from J; junction bases left unmatched: 12. There are 15 residues in the CDR3. CDR3 in DNA: TGTGCCAGCAGCTTGGCCGGGGCGGGGGTTGGTGAGCAGTACGTC. Amino acids: CASSLAGAGVGEQYV.

This chain uses TRBV6-5 with TRBJ2-3, with 10 bases fitting TRBD2. CDR3 length equals 12 residues. Germline CDR1 reads MNHEY; CDR2 reads SVGAGI. This CDR3 reads CATSGDTDTQYF. CDR3 DNA sequence: TGTGCTACTAGCGGGGACACAGATACGCAGTATTTT.

This clone was seen a single time. This rearrangement joins TRBV7-6 to TRBJ1-5; no definite D call. The CDR3 is 15 residues long. Trimming cost V 6 bases and J 4 bases, with 16 bases left between them. Germline lookup yields CDR1 SGHVS and CDR2 FNYEAQ. CDR3 region: CASSSSTTQNQPQHF. In nucleotides, the CDR3 is TGTGCCAGCAGTTCATCAACTACTCAGAATCAGCCCCAGCATTTT. The full variable domain, rest sourced from reference TRBV7-6 and TRBJ1-5, is GAGVSQSPRYKVTKRGQDVALRCDPISGHVSLYWYRQALGQGPEFLTYFNYEAQQDKSGLPNDRFSAERPEGSISTLTIQRTEQRDSAMYRCASSSSTTQNQPQHFGDGTRLSIL.

V is TRBV27 and J is TRBJ2-1; D perhaps matches TRBD1 (6 bases). This CDR3 region has 17 residues. V was trimmed by 6 bases and J by 10 bases, leaving 28 bases between them. Germline V CDR1 and CDR2: MNHEY, SMNVEV (reference sequence). This CDR3 is CASRHRTGKAGDGEQFF. The CDR3 coding sequence is TGTGCCAGCAGACATCGGACCGGGAAAGCAGGGGATGGAGAGCAGTTCTTC.

The rearrangement links TRBV6-5 to TRBJ2-1; TRBD1 matches at 7 bases. Germline values: CDR1 MNHEY, CDR2 SVGAGI. The CDR3 runs 15 residues. Trimming cost V 5 bases and J 0 bases; bases outside gene matches: 4. The CDR3 DNA reads as TGTGCCAGCAGTCCCCCAGGGGGCTCCTACAATGAGCAGTTCTTC. Residues: CASSPPGGSYNEQFF.

The chain carries TRBV18 and TRBJ1-4; possible D gene TRBD1, 6 bases. V was cut by 6 bases and J by 3 bases, with 14 bases left in between. The CDR3 loop spans 15 amino acids. CDR1 KGHSH and CDR2 LQKENI come from the germline V gene. The CDR3 loop reads CASSNTGPANEKLFF. CDR3 bases: TGTGCCAGCTCGAATACAGGGCCGGCTAATGAAAAACTGTTTTTT.

The rearrangement joins TRBV28 to TRBJ1-1; TRBD1 matches at 7 bases. The CDR3 is 15 amino acids. Germline V gene data show CDR1 as MDHEN and CDR2 as SYDVKM. J was trimmed by 2 bases and V by 3 bases; bases with no gene match: 6. The CDR3 reads CASSFPGTANTEAFF. As DNA, the CDR3 is TGTGCCAGCAGTTTTCCCGGGACAGCCAACACTGAAGCTTTCTTT.

This clone was counted only a few times. The chain has TRBV25-1 and TRBJ2-5; D perhaps matches TRBD1 (6 bases). V gave up 6 bases and J gave up 0 bases, with 11 bases separating them. CDR1 is MGHDK, CDR2 SYGVNS, per germline. The CDR3 totals 14 residues. The CDR3 is CASSRQAYQETQYF. CDR3 in DNA: TGTGCCAGCAGCCGACAGGCGTACCAAGAGACCCAGTACTTC.

The chain recombines TRBV10-3 with TRBJ1-1; TRBD1 might be the D (5 bases). Germline CDR1 ENHRY, CDR2 SYGVKD. Trimming removed 3 bases at V and 4 bases at J, with 12 bases between. The CDR3 runs to 14 residues. The CDR3 DNA sequence: TGTGCCATCAGTGACACGACAGTGTCCACTGAAGCTTTCTTT. Protein product: CAISDTTVSTEAFF.

This clone has only one observation. The chain has TRBV21-1 and TRBJ1-1; the table's D call of TRBD1 was not tested on the DNA. TRBV21-1 is termed a pseudogene. This CDR3 has 17 residues. The CDR3 spells CASSKKGGGHPGAEAFF. Written as DNA, the CDR3 is TGTGCCAGCAGCAAAAAGGGCGGAGGACACCCAGGGGCTGAAGCTTTCTTT.